The rows below give T cell receptor beta chains drawn from one sample of a study of blood T cell repertoires in COVID-19. The assay was immunoSEQ multiplex PCR, and TCRdb's table has in-frame clones only and misses some. The table has around 130,000 clones, roughly 89% seen once. The sequencing input was PBMCs or T cells enriched from blood (not recorded which). The receptors stem from a woman in her twenties or thirties who had recovered from COVID-19. The CDR3 runs from the conserved cysteine through the conserved F or W. The order of the fields is clone size, V gene, J gene, D gene, CDR3 protein, CDR3 DNA. D genes are given only for firm matches. Some rows mark clone size as missing; the rest say once, few, many or name a class of expanded clone.

clone size: -
V gene: TRBV7-2
J gene: TRBJ2-7
D gene: TRBD1
CDR3 protein: CASSMDRAYEQYF
CDR3 DNA: TGTGCCAGCAGCATGGACAGGGCCTACGAGCAGTACTTC

clone size: -
V gene: TRBV3-1/TRBV3-2
J gene: TRBJ2-3
D gene: -
CDR3 protein: CASRYRGDTQYF
CDR3 DNA: TGTGCCAGCAGGTATAGGGGAGATACGCAGTATTTT

clone size: -
V gene: TRBV19
J gene: TRBJ1-1
D gene: -
CDR3 protein: CASSTPGHSRGNTEAFF
CDR3 DNA: TGTGCCAGTAGTACCCCGGGACACAGCAGGGGGAACACTGAAGCTTTCTTT

clone size: few
V gene: TRBV28
J gene: TRBJ1-2
D gene: -
CDR3 protein: CASSSPANYGYTF
CDR3 DNA: TGTGCCAGCAGTTCCCCCGCTAACTATGGCTACACCTTC

clone size: once
V gene: TRBV19
J gene: TRBJ1-5
D gene: -
CDR3 protein: CASSTGGGYQPQHF
CDR3 DNA: TGTGCCAGTAGTACTGGGGGCGGGTATCAGCCCCAGCATTTT

clone size: once
V gene: TRBV7-3
J gene: TRBJ2-7
D gene: TRBD2
CDR3 protein: CASSQAGSGALYEQYF
CDR3 DNA: TGTGCCAGCAGCCAGGCGGGTAGCGGGGCCCTCTACGAGCAGTACTTC

clone size: -
V gene: TRBV5-1
J gene: TRBJ2-3
D gene: -
CDR3 protein: CASSLLRQGARASGRNTDTQYF
CDR3 DNA: TGCGCCAGCAGCTTGTTGCGACAGGGGGCGAGGGCTAGCGGGAGGAACACAGATACGCAGTATTTT

clone size: -
V gene: TRBV6-5
J gene: TRBJ2-7
D gene: -
CDR3 protein: CASSRHLSYEQYF
CDR3 DNA: TGTGCCAGCAGTAGACACCTCTCCTACGAGCAGTACTTC

clone size: few
V gene: TRBV3-1/TRBV3-2
J gene: TRBJ1-1
D gene: -
CDR3 protein: CASSHHHTGTEAFF
CDR3 DNA: TGTGCCAGCAGCCATCACCACACGGGGACTGAAGCTTTCTTT

clone size: -
V gene: TRBV6-5
J gene: TRBJ1-2
D gene: TRBD1
CDR3 protein: CASTTGAYGYTF
CDR3 DNA: TGTGCCAGCACTACAGGGGCCTATGGCTACACCTTC

clone size: -
V gene: TRBV11-2
J gene: TRBJ2-7
D gene: -
CDR3 protein: CASSTPGLSYEQYF
CDR3 DNA: TGTGCCAGCAGCACCCCGGGACTTTCCTACGAGCAGTACTTC

clone size: few
V gene: TRBV19
J gene: TRBJ1-5
D gene: -
CDR3 protein: CASRGVSNQPQHF
CDR3 DNA: TGTGCAAGTAGGGGAGTTAGCAATCAGCCCCAGCATTTT

clone size: -
V gene: TRBV10-3
J gene: TRBJ2-2
D gene: -
CDR3 protein: CAIRVTEPTGELFF
CDR3 DNA: TGTGCCATCAGGGTGACGGAGCCCACCGGGGAGCTGTTTTTT

clone size: -
V gene: TRBV2
J gene: TRBJ1-1
D gene: -
CDR3 protein: CASRLRLMNTEAFF
CDR3 DNA: TGTGCCAGCAGACTACGGCTAATGAACACTGAAGCTTTCTTT

clone size: -
V gene: TRBV7-9
J gene: TRBJ1-2
D gene: -
CDR3 protein: CASSFGMEWDGYTF
CDR3 DNA: TGTGCCAGCAGCTTCGGTATGGAGTGGGATGGCTACACCTTC

clone size: once
V gene: TRBV24-1
J gene: TRBJ1-6
D gene: -
CDR3 protein: CATSDGLDSSPLHF
CDR3 DNA: TGTGCCACCAGTGATGGACTGGATAGTTCACCCCTCCACTTT

clone size: -
V gene: TRBV5-6
J gene: TRBJ2-1
D gene: TRBD2
CDR3 protein: CASSGTLWYEQFF
CDR3 DNA: TGTGCCAGTAGCGGGACTCTCTGGTATGAGCAGTTCTTC

clone size: -
V gene: TRBV28
J gene: TRBJ2-1
D gene: TRBD2
CDR3 protein: CASSLRTSEQFF
CDR3 DNA: TGTGCCAGCAGTTTGAGGACTAGCGAACAGTTCTTC

clone size: -
V gene: TRBV7-2
J gene: TRBJ2-2
D gene: -
CDR3 protein: CASSVALAGGELFF
CDR3 DNA: TGTGCCAGCAGCGTAGCCCTGGCGGGGGGGGAGCTGTTTTTT

clone size: -
V gene: TRBV30
J gene: TRBJ1-5
D gene: -
CDR3 protein: CAWSVRGQPQHF
CDR3 DNA: TGTGCCTGGAGTGTCAGGGGTCAGCCCCAGCATTTT

clone size: -
V gene: TRBV6-5
J gene: TRBJ2-2
D gene: TRBD1
CDR3 protein: CASRPTGGAGELFF
CDR3 DNA: TGTGCCAGCAGACCGACAGGGGGCGCCGGGGAGCTGTTTTTT

clone size: -
V gene: TRBV30
J gene: TRBJ1-1
D gene: TRBD1
CDR3 protein: CAWSVLPTGGPGGEAFF
CDR3 DNA: TGTGCCTGGAGTGTACTCCCTACAGGGGGGCCGGGAGGTGAAGCTTTCTTT

clone size: -
V gene: TRBV9
J gene: TRBJ1-4
D gene: TRBD1
CDR3 protein: CASSQGQANEKLFF
CDR3 DNA: TGTGCCAGCAGCCAAGGACAGGCTAATGAAAAACTGTTTTTT

clone size: -
V gene: TRBV3-1/TRBV3-2
J gene: TRBJ2-1
D gene: -
CDR3 protein: CASSQVDPRGNEQFF
CDR3 DNA: TGTGCCAGCAGCCAAGTTGACCCCCGGGGGAATGAGCAGTTCTTC

clone size: once
V gene: TRBV28
J gene: TRBJ2-7
D gene: TRBD2
CDR3 protein: CASSLQRELTYEQYF
CDR3 DNA: TGTGCCAGCAGCCTCCAGCGGGAGTTAACCTACGAGCAGTACTTC

clone size: -
V gene: TRBV4-1
J gene: TRBJ2-5
D gene: -
CDR3 protein: CASSPRGQETQYF
CDR3 DNA: TGCGCCAGCAGCCCTAGAGGGCAAGAGACCCAGTACTTC

clone size: -
V gene: TRBV12-3/TRBV12-4
J gene: TRBJ1-3
D gene: -
CDR3 protein: CASSLGGGNTIYF
CDR3 DNA: TGTGCCAGCAGTTTGGGGGGTGGAAACACCATATATTTT

clone size: -
V gene: TRBV6-5
J gene: TRBJ1-1
D gene: -
CDR3 protein: CASSSRGANTEAFF
CDR3 DNA: TGTGCCAGCAGTTCCAGGGGCGCGAACACTGAAGCTTTCTTT

clone size: -
V gene: TRBV18
J gene: TRBJ1-2
D gene: -
CDR3 protein: CASSPGNQLRTVNYGYTF
CDR3 DNA: TGTGCCAGCTCACCAGGCAATCAACTCAGGACAGTAAACTATGGCTACACCTTC

clone size: -
V gene: TRBV6-5
J gene: TRBJ2-5
D gene: -
CDR3 protein: CASSYTGQDETQYF
CDR3 DNA: TGTGCCAGCAGTTACACAGGGCAGGACGAGACCCAGTACTTC

clone size: -
V gene: TRBV7-3
J gene: TRBJ2-5
D gene: TRBD1
CDR3 protein: CASSPSGTGGETQYF
CDR3 DNA: TGTGCCAGCAGCCCCTCAGGGACAGGGGGAGAGACCCAGTACTTC

clone size: -
V gene: TRBV4-2
J gene: TRBJ2-6
D gene: -
CDR3 protein: CASSQDQIRGYRASGANVLTF
CDR3 DNA: TGTGCCAGCAGCCAAGATCAAATTCGCGGGTATAGGGCCTCTGGGGCCAACGTCCTGACTTTC

clone size: -
V gene: TRBV4-1
J gene: TRBJ2-3
D gene: TRBD2
CDR3 protein: CASSQSPAGGPDTQYF
CDR3 DNA: TGCGCCAGCAGCCAATCCCCAGCGGGAGGGCCGGATACGCAGTATTTT

clone size: -
V gene: TRBV3-1/TRBV3-2
J gene: TRBJ1-6
D gene: TRBD1
CDR3 protein: CASSPTGGNSPLHF
CDR3 DNA: TGTGCCAGCAGCCCAACAGGGGGCAATTCACCCCTCCACTTT

clone size: -
V gene: TRBV5-1
J gene: TRBJ2-3
D gene: TRBD2
CDR3 protein: CASSLVAGGPSIAADTQYF
CDR3 DNA: TGCGCCAGCAGCTTGGTCGCGGGAGGGCCCTCAATTGCGGCAGATACGCAGTATTTT

clone size: few
V gene: TRBV4-1
J gene: TRBJ1-2
D gene: TRBD1
CDR3 protein: CASSIRGPAGNSNYGYTF
CDR3 DNA: TGCGCCAGCAGCATCAGGGGGCCGGCGGGGAACTCTAACTATGGCTACACCTTC

clone size: once
V gene: TRBV7-9
J gene: TRBJ2-5
D gene: TRBD2
CDR3 protein: CASSRLAGTQETQYF
CDR3 DNA: TGTGCCAGCAGTCGGCTAGCGGGCACACAAGAGACCCAGTACTTC

clone size: -
V gene: TRBV4-2
J gene: TRBJ1-5
D gene: -
CDR3 protein: CASSQNRGDQPQHF
CDR3 DNA: TGTGCCAGCAGCCAAAACCGGGGGGATCAGCCCCAGCATTTT

clone size: -
V gene: TRBV5-1
J gene: TRBJ2-5
D gene: TRBD2
CDR3 protein: CASSPGGGLAETQYF
CDR3 DNA: TGCGCCAGCAGCCCGGGAGGGGGTCTGGCAGAGACCCAGTACTTC

clone size: -
V gene: TRBV12-5
J gene: TRBJ2-2
D gene: TRBD1
CDR3 protein: CASGLGIRTGGGELFF
CDR3 DNA: TGTGCTAGTGGTTTGGGCATCCGGACAGGGGGCGGGGAGCTGTTTTTT

clone size: -
V gene: TRBV2
J gene: TRBJ1-6
D gene: -
CDR3 protein: CASSEDQQSPEF
CDR3 DNA: TGTGCCAGCAGTGAAGACCAACAGAGCCCCGAGTTT

clone size: -
V gene: TRBV18
J gene: TRBJ1-1
D gene: TRBD1
CDR3 protein: CASSRQQGRGNTEAFF
CDR3 DNA: TGTGCCAGCTCACGCCAACAGGGGCGGGGGAACACTGAAGCTTTCTTT

clone size: -
V gene: TRBV20-1
J gene: TRBJ2-1
D gene: TRBD2
CDR3 protein: CSASGRAQQFF
CDR3 DNA: TGCAGTGCTAGCGGGAGGGCCCAGCAGTTCTTC

clone size: -
V gene: TRBV11-2
J gene: TRBJ1-2
D gene: TRBD1
CDR3 protein: CASSPRDRGFYGYTF
CDR3 DNA: TGTGCCAGCAGCCCCCGGGACAGGGGTTTCTATGGCTACACCTTC

clone size: few
V gene: TRBV24-1
J gene: TRBJ1-5
D gene: TRBD1
CDR3 protein: CATNYRQGNQPQHF
CDR3 DNA: TGTGCCACCAATTACCGACAGGGAAATCAGCCCCAGCATTTT

clone size: once
V gene: TRBV18
J gene: TRBJ1-6
D gene: TRBD1
CDR3 protein: CASSQRTGQSSYNSPLHF
CDR3 DNA: TGTGCCAGCTCACAACGGACAGGTCAAAGCTCCTATAATTCACCCCTCCACTTT

clone size: -
V gene: TRBV3-1/TRBV3-2
J gene: TRBJ1-5
D gene: TRBD1
CDR3 protein: CASSPKRDRDHPWYSNQPQHF
CDR3 DNA: TGTGCCAGCAGCCCTAAGCGGGACAGGGATCATCCTTGGTATAGCAATCAGCCCCAGCATTTT

clone size: -
V gene: TRBV7-9
J gene: TRBJ2-5
D gene: -
CDR3 protein: CASSLTVQETQYF
CDR3 DNA: TGTGCCAGCAGCTTGACTGTCCAAGAGACCCAGTACTTC

clone size: -
V gene: TRBV9
J gene: TRBJ1-1
D gene: TRBD1
CDR3 protein: CASSVADRGVTEAFF
CDR3 DNA: TGTGCCAGCAGCGTAGCGGACAGGGGAGTGACTGAAGCTTTCTTT

clone size: -
V gene: TRBV2
J gene: TRBJ1-2
D gene: -
CDR3 protein: CASSEVKGSYGYTF
CDR3 DNA: TGTGCCAGCAGTGAAGTTAAGGGGTCCTATGGCTACACCTTC

clone size: -
V gene: TRBV7-2
J gene: TRBJ2-1
D gene: -
CDR3 protein: CASSPHGSGNEQFF
CDR3 DNA: TGTGCCAGCAGCCCTCACGGCTCGGGGAATGAGCAGTTCTTC

clone size: -
V gene: TRBV6-5
J gene: TRBJ1-4
D gene: TRBD1
CDR3 protein: CASRTGTGRGKLFF
CDR3 DNA: TGTGCCAGCAGGACCGGGACAGGGAGGGGAAAACTGTTTTTT

clone size: -
V gene: TRBV30
J gene: TRBJ1-5
D gene: -
CDR3 protein: CAWSLGGDQPQHF
CDR3 DNA: TGTGCCTGGAGTCTGGGGGGGGATCAGCCCCAGCATTTT

clone size: -
V gene: TRBV5-4
J gene: TRBJ2-7
D gene: TRBD1
CDR3 protein: CASSPGQGNPYEQYF
CDR3 DNA: TGTGCCAGCAGCCCCGGACAGGGCAACCCCTACGAGCAGTACTTC

clone size: -
V gene: TRBV3-1/TRBV3-2
J gene: TRBJ1-6
D gene: -
CDR3 protein: CASSHSRDTNNSPLHF
CDR3 DNA: TGTGCCAGCAGCCATAGCCGGGACACAAATAATTCACCCCTCCACTTT

clone size: few
V gene: TRBV30
J gene: TRBJ2-7
D gene: -
CDR3 protein: CAWSVPRELYEQYF
CDR3 DNA: TGTGCCTGGAGTGTACCCAGGGAATTGTACGAGCAGTACTTC

clone size: -
V gene: TRBV6-5
J gene: TRBJ2-1
D gene: TRBD1
CDR3 protein: CASSFRDRVGNEQFF
CDR3 DNA: TGTGCCAGCAGTTTTCGGGACAGGGTAGGCAATGAGCAGTTCTTC

clone size: once
V gene: TRBV11-2
J gene: TRBJ2-7
D gene: -
CDR3 protein: CASSLSPATSFHEQYF
CDR3 DNA: TGTGCCAGCAGCTTAAGCCCCGCGACTAGTTTCCACGAGCAGTACTTC

clone size: once
V gene: TRBV7-9
J gene: TRBJ1-3
D gene: -
CDR3 protein: CASSLERNSGNTIYF
CDR3 DNA: TGTGCCAGCAGCCTAGAGCGGAACTCTGGAAACACCATATATTTT